What follows describes a single T cell receptor beta chain. This clone's antigen is unknown. There are no base qualities to consult, and no much larger clone falls within one base. The collaborating institutions used their own protocols to collect whole blood in K2EDTA tubes. Collaborator samples were shipped for TCRbeta analysis as frozen whole blood, isolated PBMCs, or DNA extracted from either sample type. This record comes from a study of blood T cell repertoires in COVID-19 (TCRdb year 2020). Regarding the study in general: Collaborator samples came from the United States, Italy and Spain and covered acute and convalescent phases of COVID-19. The sample metadata nearly always contained a de-identified subject ID, COVID-19 status, age in years and sex. The prospective study material was composed of cDNA or gDNA derived from T cells, B-cell-depleted T cells, or PBMCs. Deeply sampled blood TCRbeta repertoires from subjects exposed to, actively infected with, or recovered from COVID-19 were included in the dataset. Where available, HLA class I and class II types were obtained from metadata supplied by the sample provider rather than from assay-based typing. The samples were drawn from two sources: the first 160 participants of the ongoing ImmuneRACE study, and 950 to 1,500 subjects contributed by 6 global collaborators. A freely available public database, intended as a resource for researchers studying the immune response to SARS-CoV-2, is where the repertoires were released. The full study reports these points: The amount of clinical and demographic metadata varied by source and participant and was provided uncurated.

TCRbeta CDR3 regions were amplified from genomic DNA using the immunoSEQ Assay, a bias-controlled multiplex PCR. In the paper's pipeline: The number of nucleated cells in each sample was estimated by amplification of reference gene primers within the assay. To quantify the absolute abundance of each unique TCRbeta CDR3 rearrangement, sequence reads were collapsed and filtered. For each sample, productive Simpson clonality was calculated by taking the square root of Simpson's diversity index across productive rearrangements. What TCRdb holds here is the immuneACCESS table cut down to in-frame rearrangements. Part of the clones is not present; checked against another copy, under half of the missing clones reflect an unresolved V gene, and the others are unexplained. V, J and clone size derive from that table, while D and trimming were established from the DNA sequence. Counted in this sample were roughly 280,000 clones; less than 90% of them appeared once. Approximately 2% of the sample belongs to the ten largest clones.

The origin of this receptor is a man aged 25-45 years with active or convalescent COVID-19. Sequenced sample: peripheral blood.

CDR3 region: CASSDRDRGPYEQYF. The nucleotide sequence reads TGTGCCAGCAGTGACCGGGACAGGGGGCCTTACGAGCAGTACTTC. The sequence is built from TRBV25-1 and TRBJ2-7; 12 nucleotides in the junction match TRBD1. The germline V gene sets CDR1 to MGHDK and CDR2 to SYGVNS. The CDR3 goes from the cysteine to the phenylalanine over 15 residues. Left in the record is the CDR3 DNA by itself, 45 bases read in frame from the first base. At the junction V is shortened by 3 bases and J by 4 bases; bases outside the gene matches: 4.